The present TCR beta chain was sequenced within a study of spatial heterogeneity in lung cancer. Remarks on this clonotype: Its specificity is unknown.

TCR cDNA molecules were tagged individually, and each one carried a unique molecular identifier. TCRdb reprocessed the 5' RACE reads with MiXCR, giving one entry per CDR3 protein. The top ten clones hold approximately 39% of a sample with around 92,000 distinct CDR3 sequences, approximately 12% of them seen once. Findings and caveats of the study: Detection of ubiquitous tumor TCRs in blood was higher at resection than follow-up.

Time point indicated: sample taken at primary tumor resection. Researchers sequenced whole RNA taken from tumor, nontumor lung or frozen PBMC without sorting. Donors were some 72 untreated early-stage non-small cell lung cancer patients. Trimming removed 3 bases from V and 5 bases from J, with 16 bases in between. Germline values: CDR1 DFQATT, CDR2 SNEGSKA (reference sequence). CDR3 size: 14 residues. The source of this sequence is a male donor with early-stage non-small cell lung cancer. This specimen consisted of PBMCs, obtained at surgery. The chain recombines TRBV20-1 with TRBJ2-5, with D possibly being TRBD1 or TRBD2 (6 bases each). For the CDR3, the DNA is TGCAGTGCTAGCCCGACTGGGGGGCGGGAGACCCAGTACTTC. Encoded protein: CSASPTGGRETQYF.